The rows below give T cell receptor beta chains drawn from one sample of a study of OX40 agonist ivuxolimab in advanced cancers. Sequencing was performed with immunoSEQ multiplex PCR; in TCRdb, only in-frame clones are kept and a portion is missing. The sample comprises about 79,000 clones, about 94% of which are singletons, and around 10% rests with the top ten. The sequenced sample was CD4+ or CD8+ T cells sorted from blood, obtained in a trial of the OX40 agonist ivuxolimab. Receptors originate from an adult with an advanced solid tumor such as melanoma, head and neck, liver or kidney cancer. Each CDR3 is given with its conserved first and last residue. A D gene is named only where the DNA matches it firmly. Only some rows state a clone size, as once, few, many or a class for expanded clones.

DNA	CDR3	V	J	D	size
TGTGCCAGCAGTTTATCAGGGGGCGGCGAAAAACTGTTTTTT	CASSLSGGGEKLFF	TRBV27	TRBJ1-4	TRBD1	NA
TGTGCCAGCAATCGGGCTCCTGAAGCTTTCTTT	CASNRAPEAFF	TRBV7-9	TRBJ1-1	NA	few
TGCGCCAGCAGCCAAGATCACGAGCCATCCTACGAGCAGTACTTC	CASSQDHEPSYEQYF	TRBV4-3	TRBJ2-7	NA	NA
TGCGCCAGCAGCCAAGATAGGGGACAGGCCTATGGCTACACCTTC	CASSQDRGQAYGYTF	TRBV4-3	TRBJ1-2	TRBD1	NA
TGCGCCAGTCGAGAGGACAGGGAGCACGACGAGCAGTACTTC	CASREDREHDEQYF	TRBV4-1	TRBJ2-7	TRBD1	NA
TGTGCCAGCAGCTACGGGACAAGGGGGATTCAGCCCCAGCATTTT	CASSYGTRGIQPQHF	TRBV5-6	TRBJ1-5	NA	NA
TGCGCCACCGCGCAGGCAGTCCAAGAGACCCAGTACTTC	CATAQAVQETQYF	TRBV10-2	TRBJ2-5	NA	NA
TGTGCCAGCAGCTTGGCCGGGGGCGATGGCTACACCTTC	CASSLAGGDGYTF	TRBV27	TRBJ1-2	NA	NA
TGTGCCAGCAGCTTGGGGCCGTCTGCTGAAGCTTTCTTT	CASSLGPSAEAFF	TRBV7-9	TRBJ1-1	NA	NA
TGTGCCAGCAGCTTAGCAGTACTCTACGAGCAGTACTTC	CASSLAVLYEQYF	TRBV7-8	TRBJ2-7	NA	NA
TGTGCCAGCAGTTATGCGGGACACGCTTCCTACGAGCAGTACTTC	CASSYAGHASYEQYF	TRBV27	TRBJ2-7	NA	NA
TGCGCCAGCAGCCCGGATATTTTACAGGGGGCGAACTATGGCTACACCTTC	CASSPDILQGANYGYTF	TRBV5-1	TRBJ1-2	TRBD1	NA
TGTGCCAGCAGCCAGGTAGCGGGGGTTTCCTACAATGAGCAGTTCTTC	CASSQVAGVSYNEQFF	TRBV4-2	TRBJ2-1	TRBD2	once
TGCGCCAGCAGCCAAGATCGCGACAGCTCCTACGAGCAGTACTTC	CASSQDRDSSYEQYF	TRBV4-3	TRBJ2-7	NA	NA
TGTGCCAGCAGCTCTGGACTAGCGGGAGACTACAATGAGCAGTTCTTC	CASSSGLAGDYNEQFF	TRBV5-4	TRBJ2-1	TRBD2	NA
TGCGCCAGCAGCCAAGGAGGGGGGGCCTACGAGCAGTACTTC	CASSQGGGAYEQYF	TRBV4-1	TRBJ2-7	NA	NA
TGCGCCAGCAGCCAAGGGGGGACAGGGGCCAACGTCCTGACTTTC	CASSQGGTGANVLTF	TRBV4-1	TRBJ2-6	NA	NA
TGTGCCAGCAGCCCCCAAGGAAGTCTAACGAACACTGAAGCTTTCTTT	CASSPQGSLTNTEAFF	TRBV5-6	TRBJ1-1	NA	NA
TGCGCCAGCAGCCCCTCTGGGGCGGGGCTACGAGGGAATGAGCAGTTCTTC	CASSPSGAGLRGNEQFF	TRBV4-3	TRBJ2-1	NA	NA
TGTGCCTGGAGTCACTACACAGGGATTAATACTGAAGCTTTCTTT	CAWSHYTGINTEAFF	TRBV30	TRBJ1-1	NA	NA
TGTGCCAGCAGCCGTTCGACCCACAATGAGCAGTTCTTC	CASSRSTHNEQFF	TRBV7-3	TRBJ2-1	NA	NA
TGCGCCAGCAGTGACAGGGAACTAACTGAAGCTTTCTTT	CASSDRELTEAFF	TRBV10-1	TRBJ1-1	NA	NA
TGTGCCAGCAGCCCCCACGGGACAGAACTCTACGAGCAGTACTTC	CASSPHGTELYEQYF	TRBV9	TRBJ2-7	TRBD1	NA
TGTGCCATCAGTGAGATGGGGGGGCCCACTGAAGCTTTCTTT	CAISEMGGPTEAFF	TRBV10-3	TRBJ1-1	NA	NA
TGTGCCAGCAGACTAGTCCCAGATACGCAGTATTTT	CASRLVPDTQYF	TRBV7-2	TRBJ2-3	NA	NA
TGTGCCAGCGGGGGACTAGCGGGGCCAGATACGCAGTATTTT	CASGGLAGPDTQYF	TRBV27	TRBJ2-3	TRBD2	NA
TGTGCCAGCAGCCAAGGGTTGAATCAGCCCCAGCATTTT	CASSQGLNQPQHF	TRBV7-6	TRBJ1-5	NA	NA
TGTGCCAGCAGTTACTCCTTTGGAAACACCATATATTTT	CASSYSFGNTIYF	TRBV6-6	TRBJ1-3	NA	NA
TGTGCCAGCAGCCGCCGGGACTCTTTTGACAATGAGCAGTTCTTC	CASSRRDSFDNEQFF	TRBV7-9	TRBJ2-1	NA	NA